The TCR beta chain described here comes from a study of OX40 agonist ivuxolimab in advanced cancers. Sequencing was performed with immunoSEQ multiplex PCR; in TCRdb, only in-frame clones are kept and a portion is missing. The table has 60,000 to 65,000 clones, 75% to 95% seen once. The sample was CD4+ or CD8+ T cells sorted from blood, taken in a trial of the OX40 agonist ivuxolimab. This receptor was taken from an adult with an advanced solid tumor such as melanoma, head and neck, liver or kidney cancer.

The CDR3 bases are TGTGCCAGCAGTCCGCAACAAACTTGGGACAGGGACAATCAGCCCCAGCATTTT. The encoded protein is CASSPQQTWDRDNQPQHF. This chain links TRBV28 with TRBJ1-5; 9 bases agree with TRBD1. The trim removed 5 bases at V and 3 bases at J, leaving 14 bases unmatched. The germline V gene encodes CDR1 MDHEN and CDR2 SYDVKM. The CDR3 consists of 18 residues.